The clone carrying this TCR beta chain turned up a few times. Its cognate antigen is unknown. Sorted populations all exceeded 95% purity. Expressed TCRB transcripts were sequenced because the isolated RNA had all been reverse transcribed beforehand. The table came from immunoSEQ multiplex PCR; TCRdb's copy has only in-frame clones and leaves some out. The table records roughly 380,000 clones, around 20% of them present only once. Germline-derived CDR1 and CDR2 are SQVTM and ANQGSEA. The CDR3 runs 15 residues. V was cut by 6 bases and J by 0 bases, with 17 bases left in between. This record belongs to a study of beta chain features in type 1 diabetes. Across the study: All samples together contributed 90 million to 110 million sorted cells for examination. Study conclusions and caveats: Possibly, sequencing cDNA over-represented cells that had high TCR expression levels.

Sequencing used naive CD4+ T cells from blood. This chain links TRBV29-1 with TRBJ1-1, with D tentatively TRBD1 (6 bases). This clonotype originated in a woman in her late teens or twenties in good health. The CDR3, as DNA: TGCAGCGTCGCCCGACAGGCGGTAATGAACACTGAAGCTTTCTTT. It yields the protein CSVARQAVMNTEAFF.